This is a list of T cell receptor beta chains from one sample in a study of vaccination and CD4 T cells after COVID-19. These TCRs' antigens remain unknown. TCRdb reprocessed the PCR reads via MiXCR and lists one record per CDR3 protein. This table has approximately 16,000 distinct CDR3 sequences, under 75% appearing once. Material for sequencing was CD4+ T cells from blood, cultured in vitro. These TCRs come from a human donor who had recovered from COVID-19. Each CDR3 is given with its conserved first and last residue. A D gene is named only where the DNA matches it firmly. Clone size is not always given. Where it is, it says once, few, many or a class for expanded clones.

J gene	D gene	V gene	clone size	CDR3 protein	CDR3 DNA
TRBJ1-2	-	TRBV30	-	CAWSVADRLYGYTF	TGTGCCTGGAGTGTTGCTGACAGACTTTATGGCTACACCTTC
TRBJ1-2	-	TRBV20-1	-	CSAAIPAGYGYTF	TGCAGTGCTGCTATACCGGCTGGCTATGGCTACACCTTC
TRBJ2-1	TRBD2	TRBV7-9	-	CASSAPVLAGAAYNEQFF	TGTGCCAGCAGCGCCCCGGTACTAGCGGGAGCCGCCTACAATGAGCAGTTCTTC
TRBJ2-7	TRBD2	TRBV30	-	CAWETGLANSYEQYF	TGTGCCTGGGAGACAGGACTAGCGAATTCGTACGAGCAGTACTTC
TRBJ1-4	-	TRBV24-1	-	CATSASYNEKLFF	TGTGCCACCAGTGCAAGCTATAATGAAAAACTGTTTTTT
TRBJ1-6	-	TRBV5-1	-	CASSLGQNSYNSPLHF	TGCGCCAGCAGCTTGGGCCAGAACTCCTATAATTCACCCCTCCACTTT
TRBJ2-3	-	TRBV4-2	-	CASSQVSTGSDTQYF	TGTGCCAGCAGCCAAGTCAGTACGGGGTCAGATACGCAGTATTTT
TRBJ2-3	-	TRBV20-1	-	CSASLSGDNTDTQYF	TGCAGTGCTAGTCTCTCAGGTGACAACACAGATACGCAGTATTTT
TRBJ1-2	TRBD1	TRBV7-8	few	CASSNAPHRTGSYGYTF	TGTGCCAGCAGCAACGCCCCCCATCGGACAGGTAGCTATGGCTACACCTTC
TRBJ2-5	-	TRBV28	-	CASSPGASPRETQYF	TGTGCCAGCAGCCCCGGGGCTAGTCCGAGAGAGACCCAGTACTTC
TRBJ2-5	-	TRBV29-1	few	CSGQSWAGETQYF	TGCAGCGGACAGTCTTGGGCAGGGGAGACCCAGTACTTC
TRBJ2-3	-	TRBV11-3	-	CASSSGPDRDFLTDTQYF	TGTGCCAGCAGCTCAGGACCCGACCGGGACTTCTTAACAGATACGCAGTATTTT
TRBJ2-2	-	TRBV6-1	-	CASSRDLGPGELFF	TGTGCCAGCAGCCGGGACCTTGGGCCCGGGGAGCTGTTTTTT
TRBJ1-3	-	TRBV20-1	few	CSARETANSGNTIYF	TGCAGTGCGAGAGAAACAGCGAACTCTGGAAACACCATATATTTT
TRBJ2-1	TRBD2	TRBV20-1	-	CSATSRGLAGGQFF	TGCAGTGCTACCTCTAGGGGACTAGCGGGGGGGCAGTTCTTC
TRBJ2-7	-	TRBV20-1	few	CSALQGLSYEQYF	TGCAGTGCTTTACAGGGTTTATCCTACGAGCAGTACTTC
TRBJ2-3	TRBD2	TRBV2	-	CASRSSGSSDTQYF	TGTGCCAGCAGATCTAGCGGGAGTTCAGATACGCAGTATTTT
TRBJ2-5	-	TRBV20-1	-	CSARVSWGETQYF	TGCAGTGCTAGAGTTTCTTGGGGAGAGACCCAGTACTTC
TRBJ1-1	-	TRBV2	once	CASSEVQGTEAFF	TGTGCCAGCAGTGAAGTTCAGGGGACTGAAGCTTTCTTT
TRBJ1-2	-	TRBV7-2	-	CASSLRKGPAYNYGYTF	TGTGCCAGCAGCTTAAGAAAGGGGCCCGCGTATAACTATGGCTACACCTTC
TRBJ2-3	-	TRBV27	few	CASRRPATDTQYF	TGTGCCAGCAGACGACCCGCCACAGATACGCAGTATTTT
TRBJ2-3	-	TRBV14	-	CASSQGLTRVDTQYF	TGTGCCAGCAGCCAAGGTCTGACTCGCGTGGATACGCAGTATTTT
TRBJ2-5	-	TRBV6-5	-	CASSYYGLQEIQYF	TGTGCCAGCAGTTACTACGGACTGCAAGAGATCCAGTACTTC
TRBJ1-1	-	TRBV5-5	-	CASSPLDMNTEAFF	TGTGCCAGCAGCCCTCTGGACATGAACACTGAAGCTTTCTTT
TRBJ1-2	TRBD1	TRBV7-9	few	CASSYGRAGTGVRDGYTF	TGTGCCAGCAGCTATGGGAGGGCCGGGACAGGGGTTCGCGATGGCTACACCTTC
TRBJ1-1	TRBD1	TRBV20-1	-	CSATQRQGITEAFF	TGCAGTGCTACCCAGAGACAGGGAATCACTGAAGCTTTCTTT
TRBJ1-6	-	TRBV27	few	CASSLGRQAYNSPLHF	TGTGCCAGCAGTCTTGGTCGACAGGCTTATAATTCACCCCTCCACTTT